This T cell receptor (beta chain) derives from a study of cytomegalovirus exposure and HLA in healthy donors. This PCR relied on a set of 60 Vbeta primers and 13 Jbeta primers. Clones were sequenced by immunoSEQ multiplex PCR, and TCRdb holds only the in-frame ones, with some missing. The table lists more than 110,000 clones, 73% of them singletons. The CDR3 covers 13 residues. The V gene lost 9 bases and the J gene lost 7 bases, with 15 bases spanning the gap. Germline CDR1 is LNHNV and CDR2 is YYDKDF (reference sequence). The sequence was obtained from a middle-aged woman in good health and CMV-seronegative. Sequencing was carried out using PBMCs. The rearrangement links TRBV15 to TRBJ1-4; no reliable D call. CDR3 in amino acids: CATRAGGGEKLFF. For the CDR3, the DNA is TGTGCCACGAGGGCAGGCGGTGGTGAAAAACTGTTTTTT.